The 18 T cell receptor beta chains below all came from one sample that was sequenced in a study of CD8 T cells in ankylosing spondylitis. One entry per CDR3 protein, called by TCRdb with MiXCR from the 5' RACE reads. The sample shows 130,000 or so distinct CDR3 sequences, approximately 6.8% of them seen only once. The sequenced sample consisted of blood, either unsorted or a sorted T cell fraction (not recorded which). These TCRs come from a male donor with ankylosing spondylitis or in good health (not recorded which).

This clonotype was detected many times. J is TRBJ1-3 and V is TRBV20-1; 8 nucleotides align to TRBD1. CDR1 is DFQATT and CDR2 is SNEGSKA in the germline V gene (reference sequence). This CDR3 has 15 residues. The J segment lost 4 bases and the V segment lost 5 bases, leaving 10 bases of the junction unmatched. The CDR3 coding sequence is TGCAGTGCTGGGGAACAGGGGGGACCGGGAAACACCATATATTTT. Amino acids: CSAGEQGGPGNTIYF.

This chain uses TRBV6-1 with TRBJ2-6; D is uncertain. The CDR3 covers 15 residues. The V and J ends lost 0 bases and 0 bases respectively, with 3 bases between them. Per the germline V gene, CDR1 is MNHNS and CDR2 is SASEGT. The CDR3 DNA is TGTGCCAGCAGTGAAGCCCGCTCTGGGGCCAACGTCCTGACTTTC. This gives the protein CASSEARSGANVLTF.

This clonotype has ten or more counts. The chain joins TRBV11-2 to TRBJ2-2, with TRBD2 matching over 11 bases. The germline gives CDR1 SGHAT, CDR2 FQNNGV. The ends lost 1 base at V and 2 bases at J; junction bases unmatched: 3. CDR3 length: 17 residues. The CDR3 DNA reads as TGTGCCAGCAGCTTAGGTGGGACTAGCGGAAACACCGGGGAGCTGTTTTTT. As protein: CASSLGGTSGNTGELFF.

This clonotype has at least ten counts. The chain combines TRBV20-1 with TRBJ2-7, with 10 nucleotides matching TRBD2. Germline V gene data show CDR1 as DFQATT and CDR2 as SNEGSKA (reference sequence). V lost 6 bases, J lost 2 bases, and 7 bases stayed unmatched. There are 14 residues in the CDR3. Here the CDR3 DNA reads TGCAGTGCAACCGGACTAGCGGTGGCCTACGAGCAGTACTTC. As protein: CSATGLAVAYEQYF.

This clonotype has only a few counts. A much larger clone lies a single base off, so this may be a read error. This chain uses TRBV20-1 with TRBJ2-2; 9 bases fit TRBD1. Germline V gene lookup returns CDR1 DFQATT and CDR2 SNEGSKA (reference sequence). This CDR3 region has 17 residues. The CDR3 DNA reads TGCTGTGCGTCCGGGACAGGGCGAGATGCGAACACCGGGGAGCTGTTTTTT. This gives the protein CCASGTGRDANTGELFF.

This clonotype has ten or more counts. The chain links TRBV5-1 to TRBJ2-5; TRBD2 aligns across 8 bases. V gave up 4 bases and J gave up 5 bases; unmatched junction bases: 10. The V gene's germline CDR1 is SGHRS and CDR2 YFSETQ. The CDR3 length is 15 residues. The CDR3 region has the DNA TGCGCCAGCAGCCTGTTCGCGGGGGGCGTTGAGACCCAGTACTTC. It codes for CASSLFAGGVETQYF.

There are many counts of this clonotype. The chain combines TRBV11-2 with TRBJ2-7; D is possibly TRBD1 (6 bases). The CDR3 runs to 12 residues. V gave up 5 bases and J gave up 6 bases, with 11 bases separating them. Germline CDR1 and CDR2: SGHAT and FQNNGV. The CDR3 reads CASSPQGAEQYF. CDR3 bases: TGTGCCAGCAGCCCACAGGGAGCCGAGCAGTACTTC.

Many counts were recorded for this clonotype. CDR3 DNA: TGTGCCAGCTCACCAGTGGGGGCCCGGACAGATACGCAGTATTTT. Its protein product is CASSPVGARTDTQYF. The V gene is TRBV18, the J gene TRBJ2-3, with D possibly TRBD1 on 6 matching bases. The germline V gene encodes CDR1 KGHSH and CDR2 LQKENI. The V and J ends lost 2 bases and 3 bases respectively, with 12 bases between them. The CDR3 length is 15 residues. Complete variable domain (other parts from reference TRBV18 and TRBJ2-3): NAGVMQNPRHLVRRRGQEARLRCSPMKGHSHVYWYRQLPEEGLKFMVYLQKENIIDESGMPKERFSAEFPKEGPSILRIQQVVRGDSAAYFCASSPVGARTDTQYFGPGTRLTVL.

This clonotype showed up just a few times. J is TRBJ2-1 and V is TRBV5-4; 14 nucleotides line up with TRBD2. The CDR3 covers 18 residues. The V gene end was trimmed by 4 bases and the J gene end by 3 bases; junction bases not matched to a gene: 9. Germline V CDR1 and CDR2: SGHNT, YYREEE (reference sequence). CDR3 in amino acids: CASSAGLAGVGGYNEQFF. The CDR3 DNA follows: TGTGCCAGCAGCGCGGGACTAGCGGGAGTCGGGGGCTACAATGAGCAGTTCTTC.

This clonotype was detected many times. The chain employs TRBV7-2 and TRBJ2-3; TRBD2 aligns across 8 bases. The CDR3 has 16 amino acids. Looked up from germline, CDR1 is SGHTA and CDR2 is FQGNSA. The V gene end was trimmed by 2 bases and the J gene end by 5 bases; junction bases not matched to a gene: 9. This CDR3 is CASSLISSGSKDTQYF. As DNA, the CDR3 is TGTGCCAGCAGCTTAATTTCCAGCGGGAGTAAAGATACGCAGTATTTT.

This clonotype has just a few counts. V usage is TRBV5-1 and J usage is TRBJ2-3; 10 nucleotides agree with TRBD1. V lost 0 bases, J lost 5 bases, and 6 bases stayed unmatched. The germline V gene has CDR1 SGHRS and CDR2 YFSETQ. The length of the CDR3 is 16 residues. The CDR3 bases are TGCGCCAGCAGCTTGGTTGGGACAGGGGATGGAGATACGCAGTATTTT. This sequence encodes CASSLVGTGDGDTQYF. The variable domain in full, with the rest retrieved from reference TRBV5-1 and TRBJ2-3, is KAGVTQTPRYLIKTRGQQVTLSCSPISGHRSVSWYQQTPGQGLQFLFEYFSETQRNKGNFPGRFSGRQFSNSRSEMNVSTLELGDSALYLCASSLVGTGDGDTQYFGPGTRLTVL.

This clonotype was counted at least ten times. The chain has TRBV20-1 and TRBJ2-3; D uncertain. CDR3 length: 16 residues. The V end lost 0 bases, the J end lost 2 bases, and 15 bases lay between the germline ends. Germline-derived CDR1 and CDR2 are DFQATT and SNEGSKA (reference sequence). CDR3 region: CSARDPELGDTDTQYF. The CDR3 nucleotides read TGCAGTGCTAGAGATCCTGAACTTGGGGACACAGATACGCAGTATTTT.

In this sample, this clonotype turned up many times. J is TRBJ1-1 and V is TRBV5-1; D gene ambiguous. Germline values: CDR1 SGHRS, CDR2 YFSETQ. CDR3 length: 13 residues. V lost 1 base, J lost 3 bases, and 7 bases lay in between. The CDR3 DNA sequence: TGCGCCAGCAGCTTGAATGAGGACACTGAAGCTTTCTTT. This translates into CASSLNEDTEAFF.

At least ten counts were recorded for this clonotype. The chain recombines TRBV10-3 with TRBJ2-5; D tentatively fits TRBD1 or TRBD2 (5 bases each). The germline V gene has CDR1 ENHRY and CDR2 SYGVKD. The CDR3 loop spans 13 amino acids. With 4 bases removed from V and 5 bases from J, the gap between germline ends came to 11 bases. The CDR3 region is CAISVGERETQYF. CDR3 DNA sequence: TGTGCCATCAGTGTAGGGGAGAGGGAGACCCAGTACTTC.

In this sample, this clonotype turned up many times. The chain joins TRBV5-1 to TRBJ2-1; the D is unclear. V gave up 0 bases and J gave up 4 bases, with 8 bases separating them. The germline V gene has CDR1 SGHRS and CDR2 YFSETQ. The CDR3 loop spans 14 amino acids. The CDR3 DNA follows: TGCGCCAGCAGCTTGGACGGACCTTACAATGAGCAGTTCTTC. It yields the protein CASSLDGPYNEQFF.

Here the CDR3 reads CASRFRSGSGNEQFF. CDR3 nucleotides: TGTGCCAGCAGGTTTCGAAGCGGGTCAGGCAATGAGCAGTTCTTC. This chain joins TRBV2 and TRBJ2-1; a weak D match, TRBD2 (6 bases). Looked up from germline, CDR1 is SNHLY and CDR2 is FYNNEI. The CDR3 runs 15 residues. V lost 6 bases and J 6 bases, leaving 18 bases between the germline ends.

This clonotype has more than one count but fewer than ten. The genes are TRBV5-1 and TRBJ2-4; 11 bases line up with TRBD2. The CDR3 runs to 15 residues. With V trimmed by 4 bases and J by 4 bases, 4 bases remained unmatched. CDR1 is SGHRS, CDR2 YFSETQ, per germline. The CDR3 is CASSPGLAEKNIQYF. The DNA for the CDR3 is TGCGCCAGCAGCCCGGGACTAGCGGAGAAAAACATTCAGTACTTC.

This clonotype was picked up many times. The chain combines TRBV20-1 with TRBJ2-5, with 8 bases that match TRBD2. The CDR3 sequence is 14 residues long. J lost 2 bases, V lost 3 bases, and 5 bases had no gene match. CDR1 is DFQATT, CDR2 SNEGSKA, per germline (reference sequence). The CDR3 protein is CSASLSGGQETQYF. Written as DNA, the CDR3 is TGCAGTGCTAGCCTGAGCGGGGGACAAGAGACCCAGTACTTC.